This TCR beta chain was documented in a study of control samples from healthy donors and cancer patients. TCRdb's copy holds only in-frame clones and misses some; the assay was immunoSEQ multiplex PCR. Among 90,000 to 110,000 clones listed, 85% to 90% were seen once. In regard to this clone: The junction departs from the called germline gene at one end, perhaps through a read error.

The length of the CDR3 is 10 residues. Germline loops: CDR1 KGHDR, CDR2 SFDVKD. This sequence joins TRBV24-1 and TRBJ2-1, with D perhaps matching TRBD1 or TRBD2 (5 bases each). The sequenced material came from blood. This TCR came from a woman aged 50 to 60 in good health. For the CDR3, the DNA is TGTGCCACCAGTGGGGACCCCGGGCTCTTC. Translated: CATSGDPGLF.